This record covers a single TCR beta chain. Its target is not known. This specimen belongs to a study of shared clonotypes between healthy human individuals. Study information: CD4 naive and memory got three plates each, CD8 naive two, CD8 memory one. Findings and limits, study-wide: About 4.5% of naive CD4 clonotypes were common to a handful of donors. Only blood was sampled; tissue repertoires likely differ.

Genomic DNA belonging to each subset was distributed in equal measure over several immunoSEQ plates. Measured with immunoSEQ multiplex PCR; TCRdb has only the in-frame clones, and not every one. The data hold 1,500,000 or so clones, with roughly 96% observed a single time. Per the germline V gene, CDR1 is SGHTA and CDR2 is FQGTGA. The CDR3 contains 15 residues. Trimming removed 6 bases from V and 4 bases from J, with 13 bases in between. This sequence was found in a man aged 25-45 years in good health. The sample taken for sequencing was naive CD4+ T cells sorted from blood. The subset was: CD45RA+ positively selected. The chain links TRBV7-3 to TRBJ2-6; D might be TRBD1 (6 bases). The CDR3 reads CASRAQGSGANVLTF. In nucleotides, the CDR3 is TGTGCCAGCAGAGCCCAGGGGTCAGGGGCCAACGTCCTGACTTTC.